Listed here are 31 T cell receptor beta chains from one sample, sequenced in a study of cytomegalovirus exposure and HLA in healthy donors. With 60 Vbeta and 13 Jbeta primers, the PCR was carried out. Produced via immunoSEQ multiplex PCR; TCRdb's table is partial and in-frame only. The sample yields about 120,000 clones, roughly 63% seen once. Sequences were obtained from PBMCs. The receptors were sampled from a man in his forties in good health and CMV-seropositive.

The chain recombines TRBV2 with TRBJ1-4; 9 nucleotides line up with TRBD1. The CDR3 spans 20 residues. Trimming at V came to 6 bases and at J to 8 bases, leaving 25 bases not matched to a gene. CDR1 and CDR2 from the germline V gene are SNHLY and FYNNEI. CDR3 in amino acids: CASSPQLPGTGNFPSEKLFF. The CDR3 DNA is TGTGCCAGCAGCCCCCAGTTACCCGGGACAGGGAATTTCCCCTCGGAAAAACTGTTTTTT.

Only a few counts were recorded for this clone. The chain links TRBV2 to TRBJ1-4; 7 bases match TRBD1. V was pared by 7 bases and J by 0 bases, with 8 bases of the junction left unmatched. Germline CDR1 SNHLY, CDR2 FYNNEI. The CDR3 sequence is 16 residues long. The CDR3 spells CASIGTAVTTNEKLFF. The CDR3 DNA is TGTGCCAGCATTGGGACAGCGGTTACAACTAATGAAAAACTGTTTTTT.

V and J are TRBV5-5 and TRBJ2-7; the match to TRBD2 covers 7 bases. Germline CDR1 is SGHKS and CDR2 is YYEKEE (reference sequence). V was pared by 3 bases and J by 2 bases, with 2 bases of the junction left unmatched. The CDR3 spans 13 residues. The CDR3 here is CASSYGTTYEQYF. The CDR3 bases are TGTGCCAGCAGCTATGGGACTACCTACGAGCAGTACTTC.

This chain connects TRBV9 to TRBJ2-7; 8 bases match TRBD1. This CDR3 comprises 14 residues. The germline V gene has CDR1 SGDLS and CDR2 YYNGEE. Trimming at V came to 3 bases and at J to 6 bases, leaving 8 bases not matched to a gene. In DNA form, the CDR3 reads TGTGCCAGCAGCGGAAGGGGAACAGGGGGCGAGCAGTACTTC. It yields the protein CASSGRGTGGEQYF. Using reference TRBV9 and TRBJ2-7 for the parts outside the CDR3, the full variable domain is DSGVTQTPKHLITATGQRVTLRCSPRSGDLSVYWYQQSLDQGLQFLIQYYNGEERAKGNILERFSAQQFPDLHSELNLSSLELGDSALYFCASSGRGTGGEQYFGPGTRLTVT.

This rearrangement joins TRBV28 to TRBJ2-5, with 9 bases lining up with TRBD1. The CDR3 covers 18 residues. V lost 1 base and J lost 5; bases outside the gene matches: 14. Looked up from germline, CDR1 is MDHEN and CDR2 is SYDVKM. This CDR3 reads CASSLLGWGQGVSETQYF. CDR3 DNA: TGTGCCAGCAGTTTATTAGGATGGGGACAGGGTGTATCTGAGACCCAGTACTTC.

The CDR3 here is CASSPHTGSSYEQYF. The CDR3 DNA follows: TGCGCCAGCAGCCCTCATACCGGGAGCTCCTACGAGCAGTACTTC. The chain links TRBV4-1 to TRBJ2-7; possibly TRBD2 for D (6 bases). Germline CDR1 reads MGHRA; CDR2 reads YSYEKL. Deletions cut 4 bases from V and 0 bases from J, with 13 bases between. The CDR3 has 15 residues.

This clone was picked up a small number of times. This chain uses TRBV7-3 with TRBJ1-2, with D perhaps TRBD1 (5 bases). V lost 3 bases and J lost 7, with 12 bases in between. Germline CDR1 is SGHTA and CDR2 is FQGTGA. The CDR3 is 13 amino acids. The CDR3 bases are TGTGCCAGCAGCTTCCAGGGATCGGGTGGCTACACCTTC. The encoded protein is CASSFQGSGGYTF.

This clone was seen a handful of times. The chain employs TRBV7-9 and TRBJ2-7, with TRBD2 matching 11 bases. The CDR3 is 18 residues long. Per germline, CDR1 SEHNR and CDR2 FQNEAQ (reference sequence). Trimming at V came to 0 bases and at J to 2 bases, leaving 9 bases not matched to a gene. The CDR3 DNA sequence: TGTGCCAGCAGCTTAGCTTTAGCGGGAGGGCCGAGGACCTACGAGCAGTACTTC. It encodes CASSLALAGGPRTYEQYF.

J is TRBJ2-7 and V is TRBV29-1, with no clear D. Trimming left V 4 bases short and J 0 bases short, with 10 bases between. The CDR3 has 13 amino acids. CDR1 and CDR2 from the germline V gene are SQVTM and ANQGSEA. The CDR3 is CSVASGNSYEQYF. The DNA of the CDR3 is TGCAGCGTTGCGTCAGGTAACTCCTACGAGCAGTACTTC.

This chain links TRBV10-2 with TRBJ2-7; TRBD2 is a possible D gene (7 bases). The CDR3 covers 16 residues. The V and J ends lost 2 bases and 3 bases respectively, with 17 bases between them. CDR1 WSHSY and CDR2 SAAADI come from the germline V gene. Here the CDR3 DNA reads TGCGCCAGCAGTGAGCTTCGGGGGGCGCCAAGCTACGAGCAGTACTTC. This sequence encodes CASSELRGAPSYEQYF.

This clone was seen a handful of times. This chain joins TRBV7-2 and TRBJ2-7; D not resolved. The V end lost 2 bases, the J end lost 4 bases, and 3 bases lay between the germline ends. The CDR3 spans 11 residues. The germline CDR1 and CDR2 sequences are SGHTA and FQGNSA. CDR3 amino acids: CASSLLYEQYF. CDR3 sequence (DNA): TGTGCCAGCAGCTTACTGTACGAGCAGTACTTC.

This chain joins TRBV2 and TRBJ1-5, with TRBD1 matching 7 bases. The junction had 2 bases not matched to a gene; V was cut back by 7 bases and J by 2 bases. Germline V lookup: CDR1 SNHLY, CDR2 FYNNEI. The CDR3 extends over 13 amino acids. The CDR3 region has the DNA TGTGCCAGCATAGGACAGGGCAATCAGCCCCAGCATTTT. It yields the protein CASIGQGNQPQHF.

Only a few counts were recorded for this clone. This rearrangement joins TRBV2 to TRBJ2-3, with D possibly being TRBD1 (6 bases). Germline V gene data show CDR1 as SNHLY and CDR2 as FYNNEI. CDR3 length: 13 amino acids. Trimming left V 8 bases short and J 3 bases short, with 12 bases between. CDR3 loop: CASYRQGTDTQYF. DNA of the CDR3: TGTGCCAGCTATCGGCAGGGGACAGATACGCAGTATTTT.

This chain uses TRBV2 with TRBJ2-3; 13 bases are shared with TRBD2. CDR3 length: 15 amino acids. J gave up 7 bases and V 3 bases, and 4 bases lay outside the gene matches. CDR1 is SNHLY, CDR2 FYNNEI, per germline. The CDR3 loop reads CASSETSGGPNTQYF. Written as DNA, the CDR3 is TGTGCCAGCAGTGAGACTAGCGGGGGGCCTAATACGCAGTATTTT.

This chain joins TRBV9 and TRBJ2-7, with TRBD2 matching 7 bases. The CDR3 sequence is 16 residues long. The germline V gene encodes CDR1 SGDLS and CDR2 YYNGEE. Trimming cost V 0 bases and J 3 bases; bases outside gene matches: 9. CDR3: CASSVVGEGPIYEQYF. The CDR3 nucleotides read TGTGCCAGCAGCGTAGTTGGGGAGGGACCGATCTACGAGCAGTACTTC.

The chain combines TRBV4-1 with TRBJ1-2; D remains unclear. The CDR3 contains 15 residues. V lost 1 base and J 7 bases, leaving 16 bases between the germline ends. Per germline, CDR1 MGHRA and CDR2 YSYEKL. The CDR3, as DNA: TGCGCCAGCAGCCAAGTGGGCCAAAATACTCTTGGCTACACCTTC. Amino acids: CASSQVGQNTLGYTF.

The chain uses TRBV5-1 and TRBJ2-7, with D maybe TRBD1 (6 bases). Germline V gene sequence: CDR1 SGHRS, CDR2 YFSETQ. This CDR3 has 16 amino acids. V lost 0 bases and J lost 6, with 19 bases in between. The CDR3 coding sequence is TGCGCCAGCAGCTTGGGGTACCAGGGGAGTATGGGCGAGCAGTACTTC. Protein product: CASSLGYQGSMGEQYF.

The chain recombines TRBV4-3 with TRBJ2-7; unclear D gene. The CDR3 extends over 14 amino acids. The V end lost 2 bases, the J end lost 5 bases, and 13 bases lay between the germline ends. Germline CDR1 LGHNA, CDR2 YSLEER. CDR3 nucleotide sequence: TGCGCCAGCAGCCAACGCGAGTCAGGCAACGAGCAGTACTTC. Residues: CASSQRESGNEQYF.

V and J are TRBV5-4 and TRBJ1-2, with D hard to call. Trimming took off 1 base at V and 7 bases at J, with 11 bases between the two ends. CDR3 length: 13 residues. In germline, CDR1 is SGHNT, CDR2 YYREEE (reference sequence). This CDR3 reads CASSLSAGTGYTF. The CDR3 bases are TGTGCCAGCAGCTTGTCGGCAGGTACTGGCTACACCTTC.

CDR3 in DNA: TGTGCCAGCTCACCCGGGACAGTAACATCTGGGGCCAACGTCCTGACTTTC. Protein product: CASSPGTVTSGANVLTF. The genes are TRBV18 and TRBJ2-6; 7 nucleotides align to TRBD1. V was pared by 3 bases and J by 1 base, with 6 bases of the junction left unmatched. The CDR3 is 17 amino acids. The V gene's germline CDR1 is KGHSH and CDR2 LQKENI.

This sequence joins TRBV9 and TRBJ1-2; D might be TRBD1 (5 bases). CDR3 length equals 15 residues. Germline values: CDR1 SGDLS, CDR2 YYNGEE. Trimming removed 0 bases from V and 4 bases from J, with 13 bases in between. The CDR3 sequence: CASSVAPGDVYGYTF. In DNA form, the CDR3 reads TGTGCCAGCAGCGTAGCTCCGGGGGACGTCTATGGCTACACCTTC.

This chain uses TRBV28 with TRBJ1-2; 9 positions agree with TRBD1. Trimming at V came to 6 bases and at J to 6 bases, leaving 11 bases not matched to a gene. This CDR3 has 15 amino acids. Germline-derived CDR1 and CDR2 are MDHEN and SYDVKM. DNA of the CDR3: TGTGCCAGCAGCCCCACCGGGACAGGGTTCGATGGCTACACCTTC. This translates into CASSPTGTGFDGYTF.

The chain combines TRBV7-2 with TRBJ1-2, with 10 bases lining up with TRBD1. The CDR3 spans 16 residues. Germline values: CDR1 SGHTA, CDR2 FQGNSA. After removal of 0 bases from V and 4 bases from J, the junction contained 5 bases not matched to a gene. CDR3 amino acids: CASSLAVDRGGYGYTF. CDR3 DNA: TGTGCCAGCAGCTTAGCTGTGGACAGGGGGGGCTATGGCTACACCTTC.

V is TRBV2 and J is TRBJ2-3; 8 nucleotides match TRBD2. The CDR3 consists of 15 residues. Germline V CDR1 and CDR2: SNHLY, FYNNEI. J lost 4 bases, V lost 4 bases, and 7 bases had no gene match. The CDR3 loop reads CASSARGGGADTQYF. The DNA for the CDR3 is TGTGCCAGCAGTGCACGGGGGGGCGGAGCAGATACGCAGTATTTT.

This clone was detected a few times. The genes are TRBV4-1 and TRBJ1-5; possible D gene TRBD1, 5 bases. V was cut by 0 bases and J by 2 bases, with 11 bases left in between. The CDR3 has 16 amino acids. The V gene's germline CDR1 is MGHRA and CDR2 YSYEKL. CDR3 DNA: TGCGCCAGCAGCCAAGATTCCCCAGGGCGCAATCAGCCCCAGCATTTT. Translated, it gives CASSQDSPGRNQPQHF.

This clone was seen more than once but under ten times. The J gene is TRBJ2-2, the V gene TRBV6-6; the match to TRBD2 covers 12 bases. The V and J ends lost 4 bases and 1 base, in that order; junction bases with no gene match: 1. Germline V CDR1 and CDR2: MNHNY, SVGAGI (reference sequence). This CDR3 region has 16 residues. This CDR3 reads CASSSSGRGNTGELFF. The CDR3 DNA follows: TGTGCCAGCAGTTCTAGCGGGAGGGGGAACACCGGGGAGCTGTTTTTT.

The chain joins TRBV2 to TRBJ2-3; the match to TRBD2 covers 7 bases. CDR3 length equals 14 residues. The germline V gene encodes CDR1 SNHLY and CDR2 FYNNEI. Unmatched junction bases numbered 6, after V lost 7 bases and J lost 2 bases. This CDR3 is CASNRDYYTDTQYF. CDR3 sequence (DNA): TGTGCCAGCAATAGGGACTATTACACAGATACGCAGTATTTT.

This chain uses TRBV19 with TRBJ1-1; unclear D gene. CDR1 is LNHDA, CDR2 SQIVND, per germline (reference sequence). Trimming shortened V by 3 bases and J by 0 bases, and 8 bases separated the two germline ends. The CDR3 has 14 amino acids. CDR3 DNA sequence: TGTGCCAGTAGTATTCGGGGTATGAACACTGAAGCTTTCTTT. It translates to CASSIRGMNTEAFF. Based on the CDR3 plus reference TRBV19 and TRBJ1-1, the full variable domain is DGGITQSPKYLFRKEGQNVTLSCEQNLNHDAMYWYRQDPGQGLRLIYYSQIVNDFQKGDIAEGYSVSREKKESFPLTVTSAQKNPTAFYLCASSIRGMNTEAFFGQGTRLTVV.

V is TRBV28 and J is TRBJ1-5; 10 bases map to TRBD1. V shed 5 bases and J 4 bases; nucleotides not matched to a gene: 5. The CDR3 length is 15 residues. The germline V gene encodes CDR1 MDHEN and CDR2 SYDVKM. CDR3 residues: CASSTGQGGNQPQHF. The CDR3 coding sequence is TGTGCCAGCAGTACCGGACAGGGGGGGAATCAGCCCCAGCATTTT.

This chain joins TRBV29-1 and TRBJ2-1; 9 bases fit TRBD2. V trimming: 3 bases; J trimming: 7 bases; junction bases outside the gene matches: 10. Germline CDR1 is SQVTM and CDR2 is ANQGSEA. There are 15 residues in the CDR3. CDR3 nucleotide sequence: TGCAGCGTTGAGGGGTTAGCGGGAGTAGGGAATGAGCAGTTCTTC. It is translated as CSVEGLAGVGNEQFF.

This clone has a handful of counts. This chain links TRBV7-2 with TRBJ2-3; possibly TRBD2 for D (6 bases). CDR3 length: 17 residues. Germline CDR1 is SGHTA and CDR2 is FQGNSA. The ends were cut back, 5 bases at V and 2 bases at J, with 20 bases in the middle. CDR3 bases: TGTGCCAGCAGCCACGGGGGTAGCGCTGGATTCACAGATACGCAGTATTTT. Residues: CASSHGGSAGFTDTQYF.